The sample holds a few counts of the clone carrying this T cell receptor (beta chain). Its antigen is not known. The data were taken from a study of cytomegalovirus exposure and HLA in healthy donors. General study points: In vitro, a few CMV-associated chains proved specific for CMV antigens.

With 60 Vbeta and 13 Jbeta primers, the PCR was carried out. The assay was immunoSEQ multiplex PCR, and TCRdb's table has in-frame clones only and misses some. The table lists approximately 130,000 clones, around 75% of them singletons. CDR3 size: 17 residues. V lost 0 bases and J lost 1, with 15 bases in between. Germline-derived CDR1 and CDR2 are LNHDA and SQIVND (reference sequence). The sequenced material came from PBMCs. The chain joins TRBV19 to TRBJ1-1; weak D call: TRBD1 (5 bases). The sequence was obtained from a man in his thirties or forties in good health and CMV-seronegative. The CDR3 DNA reads as TGTGCCAGTAGTATAGATCACCGGCGGGGCGGGAACACTGAAGCTTTCTTT. Protein: CASSIDHRRGGNTEAFF.